This T cell receptor beta chain was retrieved from a study of early T cells in non-severe SARS-CoV-2 infection. Background on the study: The authors sequenced bulk RNA from unsorted whole blood, leaving chains unpaired.

Deletions cut 8 bases from V and 3 bases from J, with 10 bases between. CDR1 is LNHDA and CDR2 is SQIVND in the germline V gene (reference sequence). The CDR3 runs 12 residues. Unique molecular identifiers tagged individual cDNA molecules. TCRdb re-called the 5' RACE reads with MiXCR, one entry per CDR3 protein. This table has 68,000 or so distinct CDR3 sequences, roughly 10% appearing once. This chain connects TRBV19 to TRBJ2-5; weak D call: TRBD1 (5 bases). Sample: whole blood. The sequence came from an adult who was a healthcare worker with PCR-confirmed SARS-CoV-2 infection or an uninfected control (not recorded which). This chain's CDR3 is CASSGQKETQYF. In DNA, the CDR3 is TGTGCCAGTTCTGGACAAAAAGAGACCCAGTACTTC.